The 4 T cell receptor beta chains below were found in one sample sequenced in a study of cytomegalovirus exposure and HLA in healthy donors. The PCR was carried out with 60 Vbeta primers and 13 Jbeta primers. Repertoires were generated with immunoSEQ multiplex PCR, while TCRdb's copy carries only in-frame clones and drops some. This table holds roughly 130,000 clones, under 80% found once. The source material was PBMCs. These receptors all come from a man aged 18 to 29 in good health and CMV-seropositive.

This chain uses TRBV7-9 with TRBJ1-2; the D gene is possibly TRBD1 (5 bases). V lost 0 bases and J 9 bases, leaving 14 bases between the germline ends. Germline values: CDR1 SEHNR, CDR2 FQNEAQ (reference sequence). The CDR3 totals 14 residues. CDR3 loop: CASSLAGGTLSYTF. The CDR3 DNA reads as TGTGCCAGCAGCTTAGCGGGAGGGACCCTAAGCTACACCTTC.

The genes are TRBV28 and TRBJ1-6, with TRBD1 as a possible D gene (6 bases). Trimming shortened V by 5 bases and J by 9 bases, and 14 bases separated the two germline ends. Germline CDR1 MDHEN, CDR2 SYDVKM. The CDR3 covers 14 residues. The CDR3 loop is CASSRTAEGSPLHF. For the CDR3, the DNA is TGTGCCAGCAGTCGGACAGCCGAAGGTTCACCCCTCCACTTT.

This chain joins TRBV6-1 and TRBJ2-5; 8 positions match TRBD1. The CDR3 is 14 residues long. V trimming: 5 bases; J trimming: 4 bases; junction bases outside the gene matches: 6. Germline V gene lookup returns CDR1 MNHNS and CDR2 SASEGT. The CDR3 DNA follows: TGTGCCAGCAGTCGACAGGGGAGTCGAGAGACCCAGTACTTC. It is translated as CASSRQGSRETQYF.

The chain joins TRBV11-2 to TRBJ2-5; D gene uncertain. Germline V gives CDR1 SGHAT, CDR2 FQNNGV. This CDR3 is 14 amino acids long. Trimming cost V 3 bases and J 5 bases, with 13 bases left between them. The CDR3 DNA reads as TGTGCCAGCAGCTTTAATACAGCCGAGGAGACCCAGTACTTC. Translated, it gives CASSFNTAEETQYF.